This is a list of T cell receptor beta chains from one sample in a study of Ad26.COV2.S vaccination and SARS-CoV-2 variants. Some clones are missing from TCRdb's copy, which holds only in-frame ones; the method was immunoSEQ multiplex PCR. The sample carries about 680,000 clones, roughly 90% recorded once. The starting material was peripheral blood, obtained in a trial of Ad26.COV2.S vaccine versus placebo. All receptors derive from a person between 18 and 65 years old who received the Ad26.COV2.S COVID-19 vaccine or a placebo. The CDR3 runs from the conserved cysteine through the conserved F or W. D genes are given only for firm matches. A clone size is listed for some rows: how often the clone was seen (once, few, many), or a class if it is expanded.

CDR3 | DNA | J | D | V | size
CASSEGLAGSVDTQYF | TGCGCCAGCAGCGAGGGACTAGCGGGTAGTGTCGATACGCAGTATTTT | TRBJ2-3 | TRBD2 | TRBV5-1 | few
CASSQVIYEQYF | TGTGCCAGCAGCCAAGTTATTTACGAGCAGTACTTC | TRBJ2-7 | NA | TRBV3-1/TRBV3-2 | once
CASSEFRGGETQYF | TGTGCCAGCAGTGAATTTAGGGGAGGGGAGACCCAGTACTTC | TRBJ2-5 | TRBD2 | TRBV25-1 | NA
CASSGRMGTSPYNEQFF | TGTGCCAGCAGCGGGAGGATGGGGACTAGTCCTTACAATGAGCAGTTCTTC | TRBJ2-1 | TRBD2 | TRBV13 | NA
CASSQGTEHEQFF | TGCGCCAGCAGCCAAGGTACTGAGCATGAGCAGTTCTTC | TRBJ2-1 | NA | TRBV4-3 | NA
CASRAGGLAGGGYTF | TGTGCCAGTCGGGCAGGGGGCCTGGCGGGGGGAGGCTACACCTTC | TRBJ1-2 | TRBD1 | TRBV27 | NA
CASRFGTVGKAFF | TGTGCCAGCAGGTTTGGGACAGTGGGGAAAGCTTTCTTT | TRBJ1-1 | TRBD1 | TRBV5-4 | NA
CATSEGSGRYIQYF | TGTGCCACCAGTGAGGGTAGCGGGAGGTACATTCAGTACTTC | TRBJ2-4 | TRBD2 | TRBV24-1 | NA
CASSDSIRGQSPLHF | TGTGCCAGCAGTGACTCGATTCGGGGGCAGTCACCCCTCCACTTT | TRBJ1-6 | NA | TRBV6-4 | NA
CASSPIGGPNTGELFF | TGTGCCAGCTCACCAATAGGGGGCCCGAACACCGGGGAGCTGTTTTTT | TRBJ2-2 | TRBD1 | TRBV18 | NA
CASSDWAFGKSYNEQFF | TGTGCCAGCAGTGATTGGGCGTTCGGGAAATCCTACAATGAGCAGTTCTTC | TRBJ2-1 | NA | TRBV25-1 | NA
CASSIDGMAFWPLHF | TGTGCCAGTAGTATTGACGGGATGGCCTTCTGGCCCCTCCACTTT | TRBJ1-6 | NA | TRBV19 | once
CASSGAGGLKETQYF | TGTGCCAGCAGCGGGGCCGGGGGGCTTAAAGAGACCCAGTACTTC | TRBJ2-5 | NA | TRBV9 | NA
CATSDSGGERELFF | TGTGCCACCAGTGATAGCGGGGGGGAACGGGAGCTGTTTTTT | TRBJ2-2 | TRBD2 | TRBV24-1 | NA
CATSEGRGPGNTIYF | TGTGCCACCAGTGAGGGCAGGGGCCCTGGAAACACCATATATTTT | TRBJ1-3 | NA | TRBV24-1 | once
CASSWREAPYEQYF | TGTGCCAGCAGCTGGCGGGAGGCCCCCTACGAGCAGTACTTC | TRBJ2-7 | TRBD2 | TRBV3-1/TRBV3-2 | NA
CSVISGADTEAFF | TGCAGCGTAATCAGTGGGGCCGACACTGAAGCTTTCTTT | TRBJ1-1 | NA | TRBV29-1 | NA
CASSPGQYEQYF | TGTGCCAGCTCCCCGGGACAGTACGAGCAGTACTTC | TRBJ2-7 | TRBD1 | TRBV18 | NA
CASKGPGDLNTEAFF | TGTGCCAGCAAGGGGCCAGGGGACCTGAACACTGAAGCTTTCTTT | TRBJ1-1 | NA | TRBV3-1/TRBV3-2 | NA
CASSPQGDSFYGYTF | TGTGCCAGCAGTCCTCAAGGGGACAGCTTCTATGGCTACACCTTC | TRBJ1-2 | TRBD1 | TRBV6-5 | NA
CASSLYGLAIDEQYF | TGCGCCAGCAGCTTGTACGGCCTAGCAATCGACGAGCAGTACTTC | TRBJ2-7 | NA | TRBV5-1 | many
CASSRSVGYTF | TGTGCCAGCAGCCGTTCCGTGGGCTACACCTTC | TRBJ1-2 | NA | TRBV12-3/TRBV12-4 | NA
CASILGGTIYF | TGTGCCAGCATCCTGGGGGGCACCATATATTTT | TRBJ1-3 | NA | TRBV5-5 | NA
CAISESPNRSSGNTIYF | TGTGCCATCAGTGAGTCCCCGAACAGGAGCTCTGGAAACACCATATATTTT | TRBJ1-3 | NA | TRBV10-3 | NA
CASSYLRGQPQHF | TGTGCCAGCAGTTACTTAAGGGGTCAGCCTCAGCATTTT | TRBJ1-5 | NA | TRBV6-6 | NA
CAWSVVGGYTF | TGTGCCTGGAGTGTAGTAGGTGGCTACACCTTC | TRBJ1-2 | NA | TRBV30 | NA
CASAPGGRQETQYF | TGCGCCAGCGCCCCGGGGGGACGACAAGAGACCCAGTACTTC | TRBJ2-5 | TRBD2 | TRBV5-1 | once
CASSVAGAWNSPLHF | TGTGCCAGCAGCGTAGCGGGGGCCTGGAATTCACCCCTCCACTTT | TRBJ1-6 | NA | TRBV9 | NA
CASSTPRLAGGYNEQFF | TGTGCCAGCAGCACCCCGAGACTAGCGGGAGGTTACAATGAGCAGTTCTTC | TRBJ2-1 | TRBD2 | TRBV7-9 | NA
CASSVQEVFNQPQHF | TGTGCCAGCAGTGTTCAGGAGGTATTCAATCAGCCCCAGCATTTT | TRBJ1-5 | NA | TRBV27 | NA
CATRGPEMRDIQYF | TGTGCCACCCGAGGGCCGGAGATGAGGGACATTCAGTACTTC | TRBJ2-4 | NA | TRBV18 | once
CASSQDSSGGYNEQFF | TGCGCCAGCAGCCAAGACTCTAGCGGGGGGTACAATGAGCAGTTCTTC | TRBJ2-1 | TRBD2 | TRBV4-3 | NA
CASRQGFEAFF | TGTGCCAGCCGACAGGGTTTTGAAGCTTTCTTT | TRBJ1-1 | TRBD1 | TRBV7-8 | NA
CATSPPGKTGELFF | TGTGCCACCAGTCCCCCTGGGAAGACCGGGGAGCTGTTTTTT | TRBJ2-2 | NA | TRBV24-1 | NA
CAPGSGGNIQYF | TGTGCCCCCGGCTCAGGGGGAAACATTCAGTACTTC | TRBJ2-4 | TRBD1 | TRBV10-3 | once
CATVRQGSYEQYF | TGTGCCACTGTACGGCAGGGGTCCTACGAGCAGTACTTC | TRBJ2-7 | NA | TRBV15 | few
CASSLAGLAANSYEQYF | TGTGCCAGCAGCTTAGCGGGGCTAGCGGCTAACTCCTACGAGCAGTACTTC | TRBJ2-7 | TRBD2 | TRBV11-2 | NA
CASILAGGPGTDTQYF | TGTGCCAGCATCCTAGCGGGGGGGCCGGGCACAGATACGCAGTATTTT | TRBJ2-3 | NA | TRBV21-1 | few
CASSPGLAVSYEQYF | TGTGCCAGCAGCCCGGGACTAGCGGTTTCCTACGAGCAGTACTTC | TRBJ2-7 | TRBD2 | TRBV5-4 | NA
CASSLGTTGDTQYF | TGTGCCAGCAGCTTGGGGACGACGGGGGATACGCAGTATTTT | TRBJ2-3 | NA | TRBV7-2 | NA
CSVESGVGYEQYF | TGCAGCGTTGAAAGTGGAGTGGGCTACGAGCAGTACTTC | TRBJ2-7 | NA | TRBV29-1 | once
CASRGRLSGYTF | TGTGCCAGCAGGGGCAGGCTGAGTGGCTACACCTTC | TRBJ1-2 | NA | TRBV12-3/TRBV12-4 | NA